This TCR beta chain was profiled in a study of shared clonotypes between healthy human individuals. Study results and caveats: Some clonotypes were shared by all four sorted-subset donors, while others were not shared. The non-shared ones had lower generation probabilities than the shared ones.

About this clone itself: Its antigen remains unidentified. Within the sample, other DNA sequences also encode this same CDR3.

This CDR3 contains 15 residues. Germline V gene sequence: CDR1 SGHRS, CDR2 YFSETQ. V shed 4 bases and J 5 bases; nucleotides not matched to a gene: 3. Generated by immunoSEQ multiplex PCR, the TCRdb table keeps only in-frame clones and is missing some. The sample has about 2.3 million clones, more than 85% seen once. This sequence was found in a man younger than 30 in good health. Some clones in this sample may be carry-over from other donors' samples. The chain joins TRBV5-1 to TRBJ2-1; 13 nucleotides line up with TRBD2. The sequencing input was naive CD4+ T cells from PBMCs. Subset: CD45RA+ positively selected. The CDR3 reads CASSPGLAGHNEQFF. The CDR3 coding sequence is TGCGCCAGCAGCCCGGGACTAGCGGGGCACAATGAGCAGTTCTTC. The complete variable domain, with remaining parts taken from reference TRBV5-1 and TRBJ2-1, reads KAGVTQTPRYLIKTRGQQVTLSCSPISGHRSVSWYQQTPGQGLQFLFEYFSETQRNKGNFPGRFSGRQFSNSRSEMNVSTLELGDSALYLCASSPGLAGHNEQFFGPGTRLTVL.